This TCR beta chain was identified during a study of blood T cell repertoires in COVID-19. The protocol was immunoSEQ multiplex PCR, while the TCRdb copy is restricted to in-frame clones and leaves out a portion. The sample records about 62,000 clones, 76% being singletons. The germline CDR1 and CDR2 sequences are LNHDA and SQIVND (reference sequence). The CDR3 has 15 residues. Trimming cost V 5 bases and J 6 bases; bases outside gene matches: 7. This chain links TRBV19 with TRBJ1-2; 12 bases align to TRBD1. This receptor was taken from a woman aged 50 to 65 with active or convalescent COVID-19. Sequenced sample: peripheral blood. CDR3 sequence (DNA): TGTGCCAGTAGTCGGGGGGACAGGGGGCGTAATGGCTACACCTTC. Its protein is CASSRGDRGRNGYTF.